The subject of this entry is one TCR beta chain. Its antigen remains unidentified. This entry belongs to a study of siplizumab effects on memory and regulatory T cells. Study observations and caveats: It was never confirmed that proliferating Tregs from siplizumab cultures were suppressive. Tracing alloreactive clones into unstimulated subsets worked for only a minor fraction of them.

TCRdb's copy holds only in-frame clones and misses some; the assay was immunoSEQ multiplex PCR. The repertoire holds more than 90,000 clones, with around 90% as singletons. The V gene end was trimmed by 6 bases and the J gene end by 3 bases; junction bases not matched to a gene: 5. CDR3 length: 15 residues. CDR1 and CDR2 from the germline V gene are MDHEN and SYDVKM. The TCR sequence derives from a human donor in good health. Sequencing was done on a sample of non-Treg CD4+ T cells sorted from blood. V gene TRBV28 combines with J gene TRBJ2-2; 9 positions match TRBD1. In DNA form, the CDR3 reads TGTGCCAGCAGCTCGGACAGGGGATACACCGGGGAGCTGTTTTTT. Protein sequence: CASSSDRGYTGELFF.